The 2 T cell receptor beta chains below were found in one sample sequenced in a study of control samples from healthy donors and cancer patients. Sequencing was performed with immunoSEQ multiplex PCR; in TCRdb, only in-frame clones are kept and a portion is missing. The data show about 120,000 clones, 85% to 90% seen once. The sequenced material came from PBMCs. Source of these receptors: a woman in her fifties or sixties with colorectal cancer.

This chain links TRBV5-6 with TRBJ2-2; D unclear. The CDR3 sequence is 16 residues long. V gave up 2 bases and J gave up 0 bases, with 11 bases separating them. The V gene's germline CDR1 is SGHDT and CDR2 YYEEEE. CDR3 in DNA: TGTGCCAGCAGCTTCCAAACAGCCTCGAACACCGGGGAGCTGTTTTTT. Translated, it gives CASSFQTASNTGELFF.

This chain links TRBV12-3 or TRBV12-4 with TRBJ2-1; D remains unclear. Deletions cut 6 bases from V and 5 bases from J, with 8 bases between. The CDR3 contains 12 residues. The CDR3 DNA is TGTGCCAGCAGGGCGGTAGACAATGAGCAGTTCTTC. Translation: CASRAVDNEQFF.